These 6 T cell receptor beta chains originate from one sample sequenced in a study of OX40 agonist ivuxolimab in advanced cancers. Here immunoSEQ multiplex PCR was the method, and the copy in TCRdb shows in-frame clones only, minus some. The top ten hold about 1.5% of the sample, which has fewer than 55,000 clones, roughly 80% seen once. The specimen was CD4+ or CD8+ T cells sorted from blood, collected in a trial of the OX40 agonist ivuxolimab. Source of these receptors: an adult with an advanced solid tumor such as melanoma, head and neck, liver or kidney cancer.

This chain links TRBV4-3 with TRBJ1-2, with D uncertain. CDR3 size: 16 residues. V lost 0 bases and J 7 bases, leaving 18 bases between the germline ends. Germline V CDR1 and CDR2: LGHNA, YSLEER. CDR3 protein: CASSQERQRAESGYTF. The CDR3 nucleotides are TGCGCCAGCAGCCAAGAACGGCAGCGGGCGGAGAGTGGCTACACCTTC.

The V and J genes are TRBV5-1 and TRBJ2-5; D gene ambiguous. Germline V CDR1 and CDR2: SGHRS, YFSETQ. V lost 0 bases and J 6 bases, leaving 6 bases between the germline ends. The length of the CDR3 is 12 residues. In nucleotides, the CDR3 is TGCGCCAGCAGCTTGGTGGATAAGACCCAGTACTTC. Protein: CASSLVDKTQYF.

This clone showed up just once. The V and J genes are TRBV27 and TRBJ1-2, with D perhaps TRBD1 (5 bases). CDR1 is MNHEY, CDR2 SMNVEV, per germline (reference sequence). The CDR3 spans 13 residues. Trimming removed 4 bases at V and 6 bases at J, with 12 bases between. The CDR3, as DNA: TGTGCCAGCAGTTATTGGGGGGGGGATGGCTACACCTTC. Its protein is CASSYWGGDGYTF.

The CDR3 DNA reads as TGCAGCGCAGCAGGGAGTGGGAACAATGAGCAGTTCTTC. Protein: CSAAGSGNNEQFF. V and J are TRBV29-1 and TRBJ2-1; either TRBD1 or TRBD2 may supply D (5 bases each). Germline CDR1 reads SQVTM; CDR2 reads ANQGSEA. Trimming shortened V by 7 bases and J by 5 bases, and 15 bases separated the two germline ends. There are 13 residues in the CDR3.

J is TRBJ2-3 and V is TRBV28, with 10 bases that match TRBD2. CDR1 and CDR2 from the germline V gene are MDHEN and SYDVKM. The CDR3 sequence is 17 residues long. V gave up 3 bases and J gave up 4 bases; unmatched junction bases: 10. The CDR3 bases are TGTGCCAGCAGTTTTCCTCCTAGCGGGAGCTTCGCAGATACGCAGTATTTT. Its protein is CASSFPPSGSFADTQYF.

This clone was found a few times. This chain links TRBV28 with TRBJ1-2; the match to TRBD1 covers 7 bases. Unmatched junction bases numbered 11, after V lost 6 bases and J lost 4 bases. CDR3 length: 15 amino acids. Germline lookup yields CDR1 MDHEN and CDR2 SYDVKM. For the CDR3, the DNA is TGTGCCAGCAGGTTCAGGACAGGAATTTTCTATGGCTACACCTTC. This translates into CASRFRTGIFYGYTF.